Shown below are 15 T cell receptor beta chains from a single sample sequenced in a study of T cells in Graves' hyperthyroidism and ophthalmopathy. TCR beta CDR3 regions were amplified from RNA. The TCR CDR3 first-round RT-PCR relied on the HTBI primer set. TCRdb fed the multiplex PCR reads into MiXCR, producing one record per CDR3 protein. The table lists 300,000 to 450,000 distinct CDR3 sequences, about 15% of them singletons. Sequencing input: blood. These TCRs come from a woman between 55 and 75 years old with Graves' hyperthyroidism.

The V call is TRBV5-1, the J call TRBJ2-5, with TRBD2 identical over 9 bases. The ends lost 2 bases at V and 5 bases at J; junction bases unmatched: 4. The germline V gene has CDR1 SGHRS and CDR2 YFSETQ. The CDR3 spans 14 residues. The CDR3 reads CASSFSGSRETQYF. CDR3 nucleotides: TGCGCCAGCAGCTTTAGCGGGAGCCGGGAGACCCAGTACTTC. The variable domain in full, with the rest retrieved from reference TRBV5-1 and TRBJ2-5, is KAGVTQTPRYLIKTRGQQVTLSCSPISGHRSVSWYQQTPGQGLQFLFEYFSETQRNKGNFPGRFSGRQFSNSRSEMNVSTLELGDSALYLCASSFSGSRETQYFGPGTRLLVL.

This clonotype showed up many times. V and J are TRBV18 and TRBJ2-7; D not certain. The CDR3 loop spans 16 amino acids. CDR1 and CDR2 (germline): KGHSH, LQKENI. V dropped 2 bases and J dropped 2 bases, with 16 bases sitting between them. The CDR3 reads CASSPILDRSPYEQYF. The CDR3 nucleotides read TGTGCCAGCTCACCAATTCTGGACCGATCCCCCTACGAGCAGTACTTC.

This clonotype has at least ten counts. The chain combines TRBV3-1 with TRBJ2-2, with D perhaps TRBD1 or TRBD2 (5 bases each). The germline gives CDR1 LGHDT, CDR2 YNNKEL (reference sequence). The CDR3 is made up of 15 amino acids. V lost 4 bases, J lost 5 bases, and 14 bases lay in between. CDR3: CASSPGTPVTGELFF. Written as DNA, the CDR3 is TGTGCCAGCAGCCCCGGGACCCCGGTTACCGGGGAGCTGTTTTTT.

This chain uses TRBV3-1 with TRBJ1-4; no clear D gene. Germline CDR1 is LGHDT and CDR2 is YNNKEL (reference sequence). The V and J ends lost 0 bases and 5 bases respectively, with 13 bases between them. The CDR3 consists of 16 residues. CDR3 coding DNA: TGTGCCAGCAGCCAAGATCCGTGGCAGCTAAATGAAAAACTGTTTTTT. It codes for CASSQDPWQLNEKLFF.

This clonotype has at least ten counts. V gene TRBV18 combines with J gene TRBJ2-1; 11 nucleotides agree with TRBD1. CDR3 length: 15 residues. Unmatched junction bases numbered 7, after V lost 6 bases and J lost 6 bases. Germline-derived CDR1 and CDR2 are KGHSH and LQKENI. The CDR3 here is CASSLGQGVANEQFF. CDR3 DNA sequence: TGTGCCAGCTCGCTGGGACAGGGGGTCGCCAATGAGCAGTTCTTC. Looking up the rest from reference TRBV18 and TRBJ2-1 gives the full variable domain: NAGVMQNPRHLVRRRGQEARLRCSPMKGHSHVYWYRQLPEEGLKFMVYLQKENIIDESGMPKERFSAEFPKEGPSILRIQQVVRGDSAAYFCASSLGQGVANEQFFGPGTRLTVL.

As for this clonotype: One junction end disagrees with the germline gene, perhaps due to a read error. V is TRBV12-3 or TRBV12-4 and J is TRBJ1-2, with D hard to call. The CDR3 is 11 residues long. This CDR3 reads CVSSRGGGYTF. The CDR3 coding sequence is TGTGTCAGCAGTCGGGGAGGCGGCTACACCTTC.

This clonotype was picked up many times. CDR3 coding DNA: TGCGCCAGCAGCTGGACAGGAGCAACTAATGAAAAACTGTTTTTT. It yields the protein CASSWTGATNEKLFF. The chain is built from TRBV5-1 and TRBJ1-4; 7 bases align to TRBD1. CDR3 length: 15 residues. Germline V CDR1 and CDR2: SGHRS, YFSETQ. J gave up 0 bases and V 3 bases, and 2 bases lay outside the gene matches. The full variable domain, in which reference TRBV5-1 and TRBJ1-4 provide the parts outside the CDR3, is KAGVTQTPRYLIKTRGQQVTLSCSPISGHRSVSWYQQTPGQGLQFLFEYFSETQRNKGNFPGRFSGRQFSNSRSEMNVSTLELGDSALYLCASSWTGATNEKLFFGSGTQLSVL.

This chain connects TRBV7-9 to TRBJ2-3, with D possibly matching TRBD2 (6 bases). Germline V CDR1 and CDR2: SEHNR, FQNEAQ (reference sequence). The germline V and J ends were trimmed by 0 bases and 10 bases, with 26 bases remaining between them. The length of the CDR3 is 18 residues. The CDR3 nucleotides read TGTGCCAGCAGCTTAGCCCCTATTACTAGCCGCAGCGATAGTGCGCAGTATTTT. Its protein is CASSLAPITSRSDSAQYF.

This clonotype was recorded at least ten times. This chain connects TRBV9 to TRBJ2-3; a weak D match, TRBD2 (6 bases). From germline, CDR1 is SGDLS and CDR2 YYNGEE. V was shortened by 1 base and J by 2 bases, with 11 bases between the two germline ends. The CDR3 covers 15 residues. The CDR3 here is CASSVWGETTDTQYF. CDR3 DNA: TGTGCCAGCAGCGTATGGGGGGAGACCACAGATACGCAGTATTTT.

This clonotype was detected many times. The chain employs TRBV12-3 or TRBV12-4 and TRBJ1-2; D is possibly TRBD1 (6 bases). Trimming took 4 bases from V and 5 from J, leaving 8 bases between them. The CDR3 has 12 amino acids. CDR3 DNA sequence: TGTGCCAGCAGTTCACAGGGATATGGCTACACCTTC. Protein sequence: CASSSQGYGYTF.

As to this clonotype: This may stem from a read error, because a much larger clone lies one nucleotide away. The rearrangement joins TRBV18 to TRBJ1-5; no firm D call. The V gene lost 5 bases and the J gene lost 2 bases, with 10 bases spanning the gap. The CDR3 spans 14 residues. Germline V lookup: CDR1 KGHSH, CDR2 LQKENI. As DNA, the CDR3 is TGTGCCAGCTCAGCGATGCCTCGCAATCAGCCCCAGCATTTT. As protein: CASSAMPRNQPQHF.

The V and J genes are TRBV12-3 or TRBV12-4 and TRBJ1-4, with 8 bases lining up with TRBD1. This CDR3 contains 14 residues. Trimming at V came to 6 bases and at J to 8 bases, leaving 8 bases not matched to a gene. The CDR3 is CASRRTGYSEKLFF. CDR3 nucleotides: TGTGCCAGCAGGCGGACAGGGTACAGCGAAAAACTGTTTTTT.

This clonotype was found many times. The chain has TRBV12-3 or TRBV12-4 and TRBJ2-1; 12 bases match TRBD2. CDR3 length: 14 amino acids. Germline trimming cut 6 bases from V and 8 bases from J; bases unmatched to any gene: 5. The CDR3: CASRWTSGNYEQFF. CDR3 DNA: TGTGCCAGCAGGTGGACTAGCGGGAACTATGAGCAGTTCTTC.

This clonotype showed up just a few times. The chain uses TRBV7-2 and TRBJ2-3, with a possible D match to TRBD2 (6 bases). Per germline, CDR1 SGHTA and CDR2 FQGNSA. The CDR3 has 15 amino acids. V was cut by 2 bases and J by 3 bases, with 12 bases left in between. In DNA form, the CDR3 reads TGTGCCAGCAGCTTACAGGCTAGCGAGACAGATACGCAGTATTTT. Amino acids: CASSLQASETDTQYF.

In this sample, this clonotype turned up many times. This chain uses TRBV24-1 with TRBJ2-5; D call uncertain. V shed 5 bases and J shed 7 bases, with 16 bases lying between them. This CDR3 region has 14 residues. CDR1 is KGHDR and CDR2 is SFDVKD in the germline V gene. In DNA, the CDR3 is TGTGCCACCAGTGGGACCTTGGCCCCGGCGACCCAGTACTTC. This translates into CATSGTLAPATQYF.